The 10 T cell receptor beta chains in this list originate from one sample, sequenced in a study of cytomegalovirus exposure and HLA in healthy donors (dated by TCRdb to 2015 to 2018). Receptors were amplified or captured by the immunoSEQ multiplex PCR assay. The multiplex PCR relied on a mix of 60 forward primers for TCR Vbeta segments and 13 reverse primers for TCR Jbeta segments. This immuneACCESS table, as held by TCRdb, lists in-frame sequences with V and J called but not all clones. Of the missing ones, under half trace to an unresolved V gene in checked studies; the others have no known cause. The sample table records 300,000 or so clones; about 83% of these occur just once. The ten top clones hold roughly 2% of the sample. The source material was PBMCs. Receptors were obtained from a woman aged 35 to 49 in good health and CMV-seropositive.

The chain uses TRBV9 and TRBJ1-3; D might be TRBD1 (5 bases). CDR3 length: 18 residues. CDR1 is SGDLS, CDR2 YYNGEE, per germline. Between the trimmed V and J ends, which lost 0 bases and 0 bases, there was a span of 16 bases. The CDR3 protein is CASSVGPPTVTSGNTIYF. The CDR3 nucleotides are TGTGCCAGCAGCGTAGGTCCCCCGACAGTTACCTCTGGAAACACCATATATTTT.

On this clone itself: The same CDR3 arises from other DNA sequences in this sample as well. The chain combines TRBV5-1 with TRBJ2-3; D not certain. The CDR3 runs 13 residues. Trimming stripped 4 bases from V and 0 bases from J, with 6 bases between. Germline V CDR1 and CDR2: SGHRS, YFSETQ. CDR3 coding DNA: TGCGCCAGCAGCCGAGATAGCACAGATACGCAGTATTTT. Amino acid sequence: CASSRDSTDTQYF. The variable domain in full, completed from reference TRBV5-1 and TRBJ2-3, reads KAGVTQTPRYLIKTRGQQVTLSCSPISGHRSVSWYQQTPGQGLQFLFEYFSETQRNKGNFPGRFSGRQFSNSRSEMNVSTLELGDSALYLCASSRDSTDTQYFGPGTRLTVL.

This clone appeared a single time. This CDR3 is CASSQVSDEQYF. The CDR3 coding sequence is TGTGCCAGCAGCCAAGTCTCGGACGAGCAGTACTTC. The gene calls are TRBV4-2 and TRBJ2-7; D unresolved. Per germline, CDR1 LGHNA and CDR2 YNFKEQ. The V end lost 1 base, the J end lost 5 bases, and 6 bases lay between the germline ends. The CDR3 extends over 12 amino acids.

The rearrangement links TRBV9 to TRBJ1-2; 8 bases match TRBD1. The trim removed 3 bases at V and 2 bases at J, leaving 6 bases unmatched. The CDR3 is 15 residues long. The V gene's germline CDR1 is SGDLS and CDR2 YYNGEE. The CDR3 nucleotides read TGTGCCAGCAGCGCGTGGGACAGGCTAAACTATGGCTACACCTTC. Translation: CASSAWDRLNYGYTF.

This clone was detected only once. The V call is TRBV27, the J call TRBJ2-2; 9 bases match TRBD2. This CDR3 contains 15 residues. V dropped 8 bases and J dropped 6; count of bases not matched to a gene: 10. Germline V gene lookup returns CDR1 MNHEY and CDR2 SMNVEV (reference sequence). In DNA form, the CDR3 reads TGTGCCAGCCTCCTGTGGCGGGAGGGCCCCGGGGAGCTGTTTTTT. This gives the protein CASLLWREGPGELFF.

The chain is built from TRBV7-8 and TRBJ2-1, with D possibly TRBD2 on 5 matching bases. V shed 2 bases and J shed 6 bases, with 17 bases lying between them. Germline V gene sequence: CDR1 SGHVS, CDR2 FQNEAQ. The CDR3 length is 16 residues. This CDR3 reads CASSLRRDPKLNEQFF. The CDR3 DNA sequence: TGTGCCAGCAGCTTAAGACGGGATCCAAAACTCAATGAGCAGTTCTTC.

The CDR3 DNA reads TGTGCCAGCAGTGAGGGACTAGCGGGATACAATGAGCAGTTCTTC. Translated: CASSEGLAGYNEQFF. V is TRBV6-1 and J is TRBJ2-1; 13 bases map to TRBD2. V dropped 3 bases and J dropped 4; count of bases not matched to a gene: 0. From germline, CDR1 is MNHNS and CDR2 SASEGT. The CDR3 length is 15 residues.

The CDR3 DNA reads as TGTGCCTGGAGTCCAGTCGACAGGAACACTGAAGCTTTCTTT. Its protein is CAWSPVDRNTEAFF. J is TRBJ1-1 and V is TRBV30; possibly TRBD1 for D (5 bases). Per germline, CDR1 GTSNPN and CDR2 SVGIG (reference sequence). This CDR3 has 14 residues. Trimming removed 2 bases at V and 1 base at J, with 11 bases between.

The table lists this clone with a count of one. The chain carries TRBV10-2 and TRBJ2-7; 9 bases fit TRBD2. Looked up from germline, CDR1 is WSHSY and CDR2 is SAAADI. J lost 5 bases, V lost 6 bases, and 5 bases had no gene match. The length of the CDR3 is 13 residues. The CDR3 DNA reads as TGCGCCAGCAGGGATAGCGGGAGTGACGAGCAGTACTTC. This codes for CASRDSGSDEQYF.

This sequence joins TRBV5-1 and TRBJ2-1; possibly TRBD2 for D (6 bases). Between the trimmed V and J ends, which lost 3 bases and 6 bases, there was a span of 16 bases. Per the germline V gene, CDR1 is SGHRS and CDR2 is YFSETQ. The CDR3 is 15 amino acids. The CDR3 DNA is TGCGCCAGCAGCTCGGGAGCAGGACCTATCAATGAGCAGTTCTTC. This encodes CASSSGAGPINEQFF.